The T cell receptor beta chain under discussion was sequenced for a study of CD8 T cells in ankylosing spondylitis (dated by TCRdb to about 2017). At the level of the whole study: To find TCR variants linked to disease, the study profiled T cell receptor beta repertoires in ankylosing spondylitis patients and healthy donors. The whole study cohort included some 100 healthy donors and 20 to 25 ankylosing spondylitis patients. Samples of peripheral blood were taken, and for ankylosing spondylitis patients, synovial fluid was collected as well.

The sample was run on an Illumina HiSeq 2500. Quantitative 5'-RACE with molecular barcodes was the method used to prepare the TCR beta libraries. Per the original workflow: Disease-linked TCR variants were identified with a new computational method built on a probabilistic model of VDJ rearrangement. The public reads were quality trimmed at Q25 with fastp and then assembled into clones with MiXCR by TCRdb, keeping productive beta chains. When rows share a CDR3 protein, they turn into one entry using the most common DNA and genes. These V and J calls rely on TCRdb rather than the paper's analysis. This sample gives approximately 140,000 distinct CDR3 sequences in total; 40% to 50% of them show up just once. Jointly, the top ten make up 13% to 15% of the sample. Only a few counts were recorded for this clonotype. This clone's antigen is unknown. The sample holds no much larger clone one base away, and base qualities are not on file.

The study at large found these results: A TCR beta motif of fewer than 10 highly homologous amino acid variants appeared characteristic of blood from ankylosing spondylitis patients. The disease-linked clones were reported to be significantly enriched in matched synovial fluid samples from ankylosing spondylitis patients. A CD8+ phenotype was shown by the disease-linked clones, which were found at relatively low frequencies in peripheral blood. Some of the motif variants had been reported before in the synovial fluid and blood of reactive arthritis patients, a finding that suggests common disease-initiation mechanisms.

Synovial fluid samples and blood samples obtained from the same ankylosing spondylitis patients were matched. Counted from cysteine to phenylalanine, this CDR3 has 16 amino acids. Only the CDR3 part of the read is kept: 48 bases, read in frame from the first base. CDR1 and CDR2 are drawn from the germline V gene: ENHRY, SYGVKD. The V and J ends are trimmed by 5 bases and 1 base, leaving 14 bases between them. Input material: synovial fluid, either unsorted or a sorted T cell fraction (not recorded which). The sequence is built from TRBV10-3 and TRBJ1-4; the best D guess is TRBD1, with 6 bases matching. This sequence was found in a male donor with ankylosing spondylitis. The DNA reads as follows: TGTGCCATCAGTCCCCCCACGACAGGAACTAATGAAAAACTGTTTTTT. Its protein product is CAISPPTTGTNEKLFF.